This T cell receptor (beta chain) derives from a study of blood T cell repertoires in COVID-19. The wider study: Italy, Spain and the United States were the sources of the convalescent and acute COVID-19 samples. From T cells, B-cell-depleted T cells, or PBMCs came the material, which was cDNA or gDNA.

Clones were read by immunoSEQ multiplex PCR, and TCRdb kept only the in-frame ones, dropping some. This sample has roughly 60,000 clones, with approximately 87% found just once. This CDR3 region has 18 residues. J lost 1 base, V lost 3 bases, and 5 bases had no gene match. Germline loops: CDR1 SGHVS, CDR2 FQNEAQ. The origin of this receptor is a human donor in a cohort sampled during active COVID-19. Sequencing was done on a sample of peripheral blood. The gene calls are TRBV7-8 and TRBJ2-2; 13 bases align to TRBD2. CDR3 nucleotides: TGTGCCAGCAGCTTCTTGAGACTAGCGGGGGGGAACACCGGGGAGCTGTTTTTT. It encodes CASSFLRLAGGNTGELFF.